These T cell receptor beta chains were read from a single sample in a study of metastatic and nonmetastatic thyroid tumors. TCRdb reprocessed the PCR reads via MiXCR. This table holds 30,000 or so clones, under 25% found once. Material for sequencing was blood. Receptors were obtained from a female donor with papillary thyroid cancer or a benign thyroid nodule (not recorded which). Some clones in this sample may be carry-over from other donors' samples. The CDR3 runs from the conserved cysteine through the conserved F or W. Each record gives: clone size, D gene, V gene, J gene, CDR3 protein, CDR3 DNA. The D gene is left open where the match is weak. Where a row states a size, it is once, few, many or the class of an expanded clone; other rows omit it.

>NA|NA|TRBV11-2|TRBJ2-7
CASSLEKQATYEQYF
TGTGCCAGCAGCTTAGAGAAGCAGGCTACCTACGAGCAGTACTTC
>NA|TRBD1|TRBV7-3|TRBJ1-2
CASSPYGGQGVPNYGYTF
TGTGCCAGCAGCCCATATGGGGGACAGGGTGTGCCTAACTATGGCTACACCTTC
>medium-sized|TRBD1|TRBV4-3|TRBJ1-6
CASSQETGESSPLHF
TGCGCCAGCAGCCAGGAAACAGGGGAGAGTTCACCCCTCCACTTT
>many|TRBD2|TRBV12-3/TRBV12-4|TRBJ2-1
CASHRLAGGPNNEQFF
TGTGCCAGTCACAGATTAGCGGGAGGGCCTAACAATGAGCAGTTCTTC
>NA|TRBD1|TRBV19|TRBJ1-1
CASSPGGVGTEAFF
TGTGCCAGTAGCCCAGGGGGAGTCGGGACTGAAGCTTTCTTT
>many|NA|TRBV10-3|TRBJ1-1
CAISEQGENTEAFF
TGTGCCATCAGTGAACAGGGTGAGAACACTGAAGCTTTCTTT
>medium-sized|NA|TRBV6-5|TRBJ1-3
CASSYNAGNGNTIYF
TGTGCCAGCAGTTACAACGCAGGGAACGGAAACACCATATATTTT
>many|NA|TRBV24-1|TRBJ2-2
CATSDNPLGELFF
TGTGCCACCAGTGACAACCCGCTTGGGGAGCTGTTTTTT
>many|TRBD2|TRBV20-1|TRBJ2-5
CSATRWGLAGEEETQYF
TGCAGTGCTACCCGGTGGGGACTAGCGGGAGAAGAAGAGACCCAGTACTTC
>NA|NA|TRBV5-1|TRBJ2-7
CASSLTAPRYEQYF
TGCGCCAGCAGCCTGACAGCCCCCCGCTACGAGCAGTACTTC
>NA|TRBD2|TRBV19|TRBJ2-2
CASSRTSGGELNTGELFF
TGTGCCAGTAGCCGGACTAGCGGGGGAGAACTGAACACCGGGGAGCTGTTTTTT
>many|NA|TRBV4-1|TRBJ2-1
CASSKEGNEQFF
TGCGCCAGCAGCAAAGAGGGGAATGAGCAGTTCTTC
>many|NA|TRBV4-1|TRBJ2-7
CASSQVGDNSYEQYF
TGCGCCAGCAGCCAGGTTGGGGACAACTCCTACGAGCAGTACTTC
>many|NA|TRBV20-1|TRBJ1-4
CSARDLNNEKLFF
TGCAGTGCTAGAGATCTGAACAATGAAAAACTGTTTTTT
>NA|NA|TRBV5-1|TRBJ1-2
CASSSADFGRTGYTF
TGCGCCAGCAGCTCGGCTGACTTCGGGCGCACGGGCTACACCTTC
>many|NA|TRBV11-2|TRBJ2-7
CASSSHRGNYEQRF
TGTGCCAGCAGCTCCCACCGGGGGAATTACGAGCAGCGCTTC
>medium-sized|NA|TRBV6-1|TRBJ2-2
CASSEGGTGELFF
TGTGCCAGCAGTGAAGGGGGGACCGGGGAGCTGTTTTTT
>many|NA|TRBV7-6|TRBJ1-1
CASSLARGPGFAEAFF
TGTGCCAGCAGCTTAGCGAGGGGACCGGGTTTCGCTGAAGCTTTCTTT
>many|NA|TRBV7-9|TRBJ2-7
CASSPMATERVYEQYF
TGTGCCAGCAGCCCTATGGCTACTGAGCGGGTTTACGAGCAGTACTTC
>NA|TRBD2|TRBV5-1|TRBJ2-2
CASSLDGRPDTGELFF
TGCGCCAGCAGCTTGGACGGGAGGCCCGACACCGGGGAGCTGTTTTTT
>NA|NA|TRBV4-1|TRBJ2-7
CASSQDYQGTYEQYF
TGCGCCAGCAGCCAAGACTATCAGGGCACCTACGAGCAGTACTTC
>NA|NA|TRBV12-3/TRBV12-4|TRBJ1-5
CASSLGVNQPQHF
TGTGCCAGCAGCTTAGGCGTCAATCAGCCCCAGCATTTT
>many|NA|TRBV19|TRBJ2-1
CASSTRGAPEDEQFF
TGTGCCAGTAGTACCCGGGGGGCCCCCGAGGATGAGCAGTTCTTC
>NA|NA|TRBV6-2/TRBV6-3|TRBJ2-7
CASSPQGVHEQYF
TGTGCCAGCAGCCCCCAAGGCGTGCACGAGCAGTACTTC
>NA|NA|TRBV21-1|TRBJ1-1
CASSIQGGQGVFSTPEAFF
TGTGCCAGCAGCATCCAAGGGGGACAGGGGGTGTTTTCGACCCCTGAAGCTTTCTTT
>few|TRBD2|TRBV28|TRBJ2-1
CASSLGGGRTYNEQFF
TGTGCCAGCAGCTTGGGGGGCGGGAGGACCTACAATGAGCAGTTCTTC
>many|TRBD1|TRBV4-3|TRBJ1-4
CASSQDHRGEKLFF
TGCGCCAGCAGCCAAGATCACAGGGGTGAAAAACTGTTTTTT
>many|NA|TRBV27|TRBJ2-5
CASRGASGGETQYF
TGTGCCAGCAGGGGGGCTAGCGGAGGGGAGACCCAGTACTTC
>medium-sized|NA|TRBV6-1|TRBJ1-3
CASSEMLGQLSGNTIYF
TGTGCCAGCAGTGAAATGCTAGGACAGCTCTCTGGAAACACCATATATTTT
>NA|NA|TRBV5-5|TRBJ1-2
CASSFWGRDYGYTF
TGTGCCAGCAGCTTTTGGGGGAGGGACTATGGCTACACCTTC
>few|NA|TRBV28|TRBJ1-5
CASTSFYTTSQPQNF
TGTGCCAGCACCTCATTCTATACCACTAGCCAGCCACAGAATTTT
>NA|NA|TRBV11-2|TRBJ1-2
CASSLGPQANYGYTF
TGTGCCAGCAGCTTAGGTCCTCAGGCGAACTATGGCTACACCTTC
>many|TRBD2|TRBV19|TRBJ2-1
CASSSGLAFDEQFF
TGTGCCAGTAGTTCCGGACTAGCATTCGATGAGCAGTTCTTC
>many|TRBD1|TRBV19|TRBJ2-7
CATPTGTGSHEQYF
TGTGCCACCCCCACGGGGACAGGGTCCCACGAGCAGTACTTC
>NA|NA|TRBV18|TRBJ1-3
CASSAGTAQGNTIYF
TGTGCCAGCTCAGCGGGGACGGCCCAGGGAAACACCATATATTTT
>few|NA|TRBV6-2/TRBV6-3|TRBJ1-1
CASSYYFDEAFF
TGTGCCAGCAGTTACTACTTTGATGAAGCTTTCTTT
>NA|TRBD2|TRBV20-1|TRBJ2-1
CSAHLAGGPNEQFF
TGCAGTGCGCACCTAGCGGGAGGGCCGAATGAGCAGTTCTTC
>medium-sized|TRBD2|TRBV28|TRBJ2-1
CASSPSGDYNEQFF
TGTGCCAGCAGTCCTAGCGGGGACTACAATGAGCAGTTCTTC
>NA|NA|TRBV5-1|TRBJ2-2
CASRGAGVNTGELFF
TGCGCCAGCAGAGGGGCAGGGGTAAACACCGGGGAGCTGTTTTTT
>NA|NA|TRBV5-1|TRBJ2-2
CASSLVGLERTGELFF
TGCGCCAGCAGCTTGGTAGGGCTTGAGAGGACCGGGGAGCTGTTTTTT
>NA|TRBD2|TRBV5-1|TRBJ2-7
CASSRKTSGKGDVSYEQYF
TGCGCCAGCAGCCGCAAGACTAGCGGGAAGGGTGACGTCTCCTACGAGCAGTACTTC
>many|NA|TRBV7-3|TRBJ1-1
CASSQEWGTEAFF
TGTGCCAGCTCCCAGGAGTGGGGGACTGAAGCTTTCTTT
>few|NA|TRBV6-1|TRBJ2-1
CAISEAGRRANEQFF
TGTGCCATCAGCGAAGCTGGCCGGAGGGCCAATGAGCAGTTCTTC
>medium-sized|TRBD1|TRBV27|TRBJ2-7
CASSLRGQGDEQYF
TGTGCCAGCAGTTTACGGGGACAGGGCGACGAGCAGTACTTC
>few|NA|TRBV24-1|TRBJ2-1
CATSVRGGTGYYEQFF
TGTGCCACCAGTGTCCGCGGCGGAACAGGTTACTATGAGCAGTTCTTC